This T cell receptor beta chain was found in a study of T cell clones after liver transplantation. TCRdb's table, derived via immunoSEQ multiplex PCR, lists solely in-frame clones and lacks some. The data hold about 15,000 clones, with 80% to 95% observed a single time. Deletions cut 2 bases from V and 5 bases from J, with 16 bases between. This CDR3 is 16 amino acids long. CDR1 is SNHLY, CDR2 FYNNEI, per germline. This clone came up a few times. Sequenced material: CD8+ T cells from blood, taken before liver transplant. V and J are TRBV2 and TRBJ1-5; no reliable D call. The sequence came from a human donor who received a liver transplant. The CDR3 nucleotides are TGTGCCAGCAGTGAAAGGGTCAGAGGGTTCGATCAGCCCCAGCATTTT. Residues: CASSERVRGFDQPQHF.